A selection of T cell receptor beta chains follows, all from one sample in a study of T cell repertoires in cytomegalovirus infection. TCRdb independently ran MiXCR on the reads; one entry per CDR3 protein. The sample lists 500,000 to 600,000 distinct CDR3 sequences, 15% to 20% occurring once. Sequencing input: CD8+ T cells from PBMCs. These receptor sequences come from a human donor in good health (CMV status not recorded). Some clones in this sample may be carry-over from other donors' samples. Both conserved end residues are part of each CDR3. The order of the fields is CDR3 length, D gene, J gene, clone size, V gene, CDR3 DNA, CDR3 protein. The D gene is left open where the match is weak. Clone size, where shown, is once, few, many, or a class for clones that have expanded.

>15|.|TRBJ2-1|many|TRBV10-3
TGTGCCATCAGTGAGTCGGGACCCACGTTGAGTGAGCAGTTCTTC
CAISESGPTLSEQFF
>17|TRBD1|TRBJ2-7|few|TRBV18
TGTGCCAGCTCACCAATACCCTACAGGGGTCAGCTGTACGAGCAGTACTTC
CASSPIPYRGQLYEQYF
>14|.|TRBJ1-2|many|TRBV12-3/TRBV12-4
TGTGCCAGCAGTTTGGGGGGCCTAGCGGATGGCTACACCTTC
CASSLGGLADGYTF
>12|.|TRBJ1-4|.|TRBV2
TGTGCCAGCAGCAGACCCAGGGAAAAACTGTTTTTT
CASSRPREKLFF
>16|.|TRBJ2-1|few|TRBV15
TGTGCCACCAGCTCAACCACAGGTCCCTCCTACAATGAGCAGTTCTTC
CATSSTTGPSYNEQFF
>19|TRBD2|TRBJ2-1|many|TRBV7-9
TGTGCCAGCAGCTTGGGGACTAGCGGGAGTAGTGAACGATACAATGAGCAGTTCTTC
CASSLGTSGSSERYNEQFF
>12|.|TRBJ1-1|many|TRBV29-1
TGCAGCGGCCGACGTTTGAACACTGAAGCTTTCTTT
CSGRRLNTEAFF
>15|TRBD2|TRBJ2-2|.|TRBV6-5
TGTGCCAGCAGTTACCCTAGCGGGGACCCCGGGGAGCTGTTTTTT
CASSYPSGDPGELFF
>17|.|TRBJ2-7|few|TRBV20-1
TGCAGTGCTTTTCCGCACTACCTCGGACAGCTCGCCTACGAGCAGTACTTC
CSAFPHYLGQLAYEQYF
>12|.|TRBJ2-7|many|TRBV7-9
TGTGCCAGCAGCTTAGGGACTAAAGAGCAGTACTTC
CASSLGTKEQYF
>12|.|TRBJ1-1|many|TRBV7-9
TGTGCCAGCAGCTTACAGAACACTGAAGCTTTCTTT
CASSLQNTEAFF
>13|.|TRBJ1-2|.|TRBV28
TGTGCCAGCAGATTGGACAGATCCTATGGCTACACCTTC
CASRLDRSYGYTF
>15|TRBD2|TRBJ2-1|few|TRBV27
TGTGCCAGCAGCCTCGGGGTAGCGGGAGTCTATGAGCAGTTCTTC
CASSLGVAGVYEQFF
>18|.|TRBJ2-1|few|TRBV4-1
TGCGCCAGCAGCCAAGGTGACAGGCTAGAACCCCCCTACAATGAGCAGTTCTTC
CASSQGDRLEPPYNEQFF
>12|.|TRBJ1-6|.|TRBV5-1
TGCGCCAGCCGGAGGGCTTTTTCACCCCTCCACTTT
CASRRAFSPLHF
>15|TRBD2|TRBJ2-7|many|TRBV12-3/TRBV12-4
TGTGCCAGCAGTATATCTAGCGGGGGAGCCTACGAGCAGTACTTC
CASSISSGGAYEQYF
>16|TRBD1|TRBJ1-3|few|TRBV12-3/TRBV12-4
TGTGCCAGCAGTAGAGGACAGGAAAAATCTGGAAACACCATATATTTT
CASSRGQEKSGNTIYF
>12|.|TRBJ2-2|once|TRBV24-1
TGTGCCACCAGTGATTTAAAGGGGGAGCTGTTTTTT
CATSDLKGELFF
>15|.|TRBJ1-1|many|TRBV6-1
TGTGCCAGCAGTGACTTGACAGGTATTGGCACTGAAGCTTTCTTT
CASSDLTGIGTEAFF
>15|TRBD2|TRBJ2-1|.|TRBV5-1
TGCGCCAGCAGGGAGCGGGACTTATCCTACAATGAGCAGTTCTTC
CASRERDLSYNEQFF
>13|.|TRBJ1-1|many|TRBV6-1
TGTGCCAGCAGGCGGCCCATGAACACTGAAGCTTTCTTT
CASRRPMNTEAFF
>15|.|TRBJ2-3|.|TRBV14
TGTGCCAGCAGCCAACCACCCCAGGGATCGTATACGCAGTATTTT
CASSQPPQGSYTQYF
>17|TRBD1|TRBJ2-3|few|TRBV28
TGTGCCAGCAGTTTAAGGGGACAGACAATCTTCACAGATACGCAGTATTTT
CASSLRGQTIFTDTQYF
>16|.|TRBJ1-1|many|TRBV6-5
TGTGCCAGCAGGCCCGAACAGTTCACCTTAAACACTGAAGCTTTCTTT
CASRPEQFTLNTEAFF
>15|.|TRBJ2-1|many|TRBV11-1
TGTGCCAGCAGCTTAAGGCGGTCGTGGAGCGGTGAGCAGTTCTTC
CASSLRRSWSGEQFF
>17|.|TRBJ2-1|.|TRBV6-1
TGTGCCATCGCACCCTCCCCCACAGCGGCCCCTTACAATGATCAGTTCTTC
CAIAPSPTAAPYNDQFF
>15|TRBD2|TRBJ2-1|many|TRBV6-1
TGTGCCAGCAGTCCCCGGGACTATGGGATGGGTGAGCAGTTCTTC
CASSPRDYGMGEQFF
>12|.|TRBJ2-1|few|TRBV5-5
TGTGCCAGCAGTTGGGACGGAAGCGAGCAGTTCTTC
CASSWDGSEQFF
>18|TRBD2|TRBJ2-1|many|TRBV23-1
TGCGCCAGCAGTCAAACGACTAGCGGGGTTTCGGCCTACAATGAGCAGTTCTTC
CASSQTTSGVSAYNEQFF
>15|.|TRBJ2-7|.|TRBV20-1
TGCAGTGCCCTCCGAGGTGCGTCGAGCTCCTACGAGCAGTACTTC
CSALRGASSSYEQYF
>14|.|TRBJ1-2|few|TRBV20-1
TGCAGTGCTAGAGATTGGACCCAGAACTATGGCTACACCTTC
CSARDWTQNYGYTF
>13|.|TRBJ2-7|.|TRBV12-3/TRBV12-4
TGTGCCAGCAGTTTAATCAGGGAGGACGAGCAGTACTTC
CASSLIREDEQYF
>11|TRBD1|TRBJ1-2|.|TRBV4-1
TGCGCCAGCAGCCGGGGACAGCGGATCACCTTC
CASSRGQRITF
>15|.|TRBJ2-3|many|TRBV7-8
TGTGCCAGCAGCGCCCCGGGCATGGGGACAGATACGCAGTATTTT
CASSAPGMGTDTQYF
>15|.|TRBJ2-1|.|TRBV3-1
TGTGCCAGCAGCCCATCAGGGGGGGGCGGCAATGAGCAGTTCTTC
CASSPSGGGGNEQFF
>14|.|TRBJ2-5|few|TRBV20-1
TGCAGTGCTAGACCCCCCGACGGCCAAGAGACCCAGTACTTC
CSARPPDGQETQYF
>16|.|TRBJ2-7|few|TRBV10-3
TGTGCCATCAGTGGAGTGGCAGACGGGGCCTCCTACGAGCAGTACTTC
CAISGVADGASYEQYF
>16|.|TRBJ1-5|few|TRBV2
TGTGCCAGCAAACGTTCGGAGACCCTAAGCAATCAGCCCCAGCATTTT
CASKRSETLSNQPQHF
>14|.|TRBJ2-1|many|TRBV7-9
TGTGCCAGCTCCTCACTCCCGGGTTACAATGAGCAGTTCTTC
CASSSLPGYNEQFF
>13|TRBD2|TRBJ2-2|many|TRBV28
TGTGCCAGCGAGCGGGAGAGCACCGGGGAGCTGTTTTTT
CASERESTGELFF
>14|TRBD1|TRBJ1-2|.|TRBV20-1
TGCAGTGCTCCAGGACAGGGAACTAACTATGGCTACACCTTC
CSAPGQGTNYGYTF
>18|.|TRBJ2-2|.|TRBV12-5
TGTGCTAGTGGTATACAGGGTCGGTCGTTCGCGAACACCGGGGAGCTGTTTTTT
CASGIQGRSFANTGELFF
>17|TRBD1|TRBJ1-2|many|TRBV24-1
TGTGCCACCAGTGACCGGGACAGGGGGCCTGGAGACTATGGCTACACCTTC
CATSDRDRGPGDYGYTF
>15|TRBD1|TRBJ1-1|.|TRBV27
TGTGCCAGCAGTTACCTCGACAGGGGGCACGAGGAGGCTTTCTTT
CASSYLDRGHEEAFF
>12|.|TRBJ2-7|.|TRBV28
TGTGCCAGCAGACCTGATACCTACGAGCAGTACTTT
CASRPDTYEQYF
>20|TRBD2|TRBJ2-1|many|TRBV7-9
TGTGCCAGCAGTTCCTGGAGTCTAGAGGCTAGCGGGAGGACCTACAATGAGCAGTTCTTC
CASSSWSLEASGRTYNEQFF
>13|.|TRBJ1-1|few|TRBV5-6
TGTGCCAGCAGCGGAGGGTTATACACTGAAGCTTTCTTT
CASSGGLYTEAFF
>12|TRBD1|TRBJ2-7|few|TRBV6-2/TRBV6-3
TGTGCCACTACAGGGGACCCCTACGAGCAGTACTTC
CATTGDPYEQYF
>15|TRBD2|TRBJ2-1|many|TRBV4-1
TGCGCCAGCAGCCATGGTAGCGGGAGGGCCGCTGAGCAGTTCTTC
CASSHGSGRAAEQFF
>14|TRBD1|TRBJ1-1|.|TRBV20-1
TGCAGTGCTCAAAAGGGGACAGGGAGCGCTGAAGCTTTCTTT
CSAQKGTGSAEAFF